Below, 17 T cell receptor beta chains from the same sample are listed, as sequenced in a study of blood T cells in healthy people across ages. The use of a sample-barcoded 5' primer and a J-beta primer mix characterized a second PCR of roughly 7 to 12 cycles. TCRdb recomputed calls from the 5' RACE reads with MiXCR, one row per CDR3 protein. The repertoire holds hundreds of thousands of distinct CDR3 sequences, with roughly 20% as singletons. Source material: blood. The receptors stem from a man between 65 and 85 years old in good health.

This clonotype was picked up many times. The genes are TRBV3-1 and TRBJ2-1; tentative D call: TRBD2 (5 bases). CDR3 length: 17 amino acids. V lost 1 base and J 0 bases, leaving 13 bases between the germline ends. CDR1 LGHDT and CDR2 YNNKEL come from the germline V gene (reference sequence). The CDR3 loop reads CASSQGLSVSSYNEQFF. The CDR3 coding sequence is TGTGCCAGCAGCCAAGGGCTTAGCGTAAGCTCCTACAATGAGCAGTTCTTC.

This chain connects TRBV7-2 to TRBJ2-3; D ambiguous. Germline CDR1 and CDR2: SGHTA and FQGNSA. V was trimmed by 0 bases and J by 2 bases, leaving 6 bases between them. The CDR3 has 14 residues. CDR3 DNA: TGTGCCAGCAGCTTAGCTCTCCTCACAGATACGCAGTATTTT. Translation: CASSLALLTDTQYF.

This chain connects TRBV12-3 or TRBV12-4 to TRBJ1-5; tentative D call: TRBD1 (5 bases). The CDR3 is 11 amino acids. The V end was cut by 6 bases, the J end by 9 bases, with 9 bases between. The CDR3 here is CASSPQGPQHF. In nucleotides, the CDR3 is TGTGCCAGCAGCCCTCAGGGGCCCCAGCATTTT.

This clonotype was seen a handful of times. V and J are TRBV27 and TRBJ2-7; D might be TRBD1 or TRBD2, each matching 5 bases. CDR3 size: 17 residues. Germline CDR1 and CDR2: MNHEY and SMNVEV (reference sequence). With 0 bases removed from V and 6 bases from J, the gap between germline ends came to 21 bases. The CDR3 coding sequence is TGTGCCAGCAGTTTATCGCAGCGGCAGGGCGTTTTTAGCGAGCAGTACTTC. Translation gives CASSLSQRQGVFSEQYF.

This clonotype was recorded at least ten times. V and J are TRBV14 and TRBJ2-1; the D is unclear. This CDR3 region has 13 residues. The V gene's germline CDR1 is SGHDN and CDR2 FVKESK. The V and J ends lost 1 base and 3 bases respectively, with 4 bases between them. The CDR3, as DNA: TGTGCCAGCAGCCAAGCTGTCTACAATGAGCAGTTCTTC. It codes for CASSQAVYNEQFF.

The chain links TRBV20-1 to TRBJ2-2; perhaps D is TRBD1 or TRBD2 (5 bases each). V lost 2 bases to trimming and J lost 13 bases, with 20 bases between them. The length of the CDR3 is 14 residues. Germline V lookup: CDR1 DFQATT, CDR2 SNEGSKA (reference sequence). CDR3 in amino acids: CSARIWGNTGGLFF. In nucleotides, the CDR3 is TGCAGTGCTAGAATCTGGGGGAACACCGGCGGGCTGTTTTTT.

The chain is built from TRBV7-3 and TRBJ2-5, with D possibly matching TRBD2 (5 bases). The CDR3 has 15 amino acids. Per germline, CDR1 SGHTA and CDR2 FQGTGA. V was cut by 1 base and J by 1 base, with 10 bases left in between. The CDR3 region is CASSLMPGIQETQYF. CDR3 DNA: TGTGCCAGCAGCTTAATGCCCGGGATCCAAGAGACCCAGTACTTC.

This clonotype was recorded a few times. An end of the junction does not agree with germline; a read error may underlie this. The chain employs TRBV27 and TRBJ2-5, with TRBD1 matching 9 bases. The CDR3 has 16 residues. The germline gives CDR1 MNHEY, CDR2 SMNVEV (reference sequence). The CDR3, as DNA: TGTGCCAGCAGTAAGGACCCGGGGACAGGGCAAGAGGCCCAGTACTTC. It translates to CASSKDPGTGQEAQYF.

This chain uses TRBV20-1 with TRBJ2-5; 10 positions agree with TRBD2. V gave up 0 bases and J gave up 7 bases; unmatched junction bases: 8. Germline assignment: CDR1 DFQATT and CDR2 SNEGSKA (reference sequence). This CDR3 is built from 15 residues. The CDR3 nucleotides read TGCAGTGCTAGAGATCGACTAGCGGGCCTGGGGACCCAGTACTTC. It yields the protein CSARDRLAGLGTQYF.

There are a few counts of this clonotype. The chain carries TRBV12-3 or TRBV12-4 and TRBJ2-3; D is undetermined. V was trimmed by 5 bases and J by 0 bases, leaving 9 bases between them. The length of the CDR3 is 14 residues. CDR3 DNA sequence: TGTGCCAGCAGTGAGCAGGCTAGCACAGATACGCAGTATTTT. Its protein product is CASSEQASTDTQYF.

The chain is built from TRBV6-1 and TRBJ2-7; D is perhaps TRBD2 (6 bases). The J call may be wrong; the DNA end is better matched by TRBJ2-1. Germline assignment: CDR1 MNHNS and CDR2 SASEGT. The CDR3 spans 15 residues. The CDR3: CASSRLVGLSNEQFF. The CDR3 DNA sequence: TGTGCCAGCAGTAGACTAGTGGGCCTCAGCAATGAGCAGTTCTTC.

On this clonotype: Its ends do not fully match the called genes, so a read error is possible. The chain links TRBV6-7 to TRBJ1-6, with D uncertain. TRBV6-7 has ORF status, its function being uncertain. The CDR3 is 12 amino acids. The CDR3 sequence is CASSYSQSPLHF. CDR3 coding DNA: TGTGCCAGCAGCTACTCCCAGTCACCCCTCCACTTT.

Here the CDR3 DNA reads TGTGCCAGCAGCTTAGAACTAGCGGGCCGGGAGACCCAGTACTTC. Protein product: CASSLELAGRETQYF. The chain couples TRBV7-8 to TRBJ2-1; TRBD2 agrees at 9 bases. Matching the DNA end better, TRBJ2-5 makes the J call doubtful. Germline lookup yields CDR1 SGHVS and CDR2 FQNEAQ. CDR3 length: 15 amino acids.

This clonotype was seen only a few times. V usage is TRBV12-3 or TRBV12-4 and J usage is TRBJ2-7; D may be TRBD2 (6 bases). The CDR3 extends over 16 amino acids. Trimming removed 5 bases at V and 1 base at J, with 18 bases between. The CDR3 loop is CASSRYSPGTSYEQYF. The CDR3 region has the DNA TGTGCCAGCAGTCGATACTCTCCCGGGACTTCCTACGAGCAGTACTTC.

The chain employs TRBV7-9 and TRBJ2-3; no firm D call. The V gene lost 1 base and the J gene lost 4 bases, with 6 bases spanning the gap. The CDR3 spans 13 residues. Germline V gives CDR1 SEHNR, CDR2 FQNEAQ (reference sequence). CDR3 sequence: CASSLDRSDTQYF. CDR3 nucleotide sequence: TGTGCCAGCAGCTTAGATCGATCAGATACGCAGTATTTT. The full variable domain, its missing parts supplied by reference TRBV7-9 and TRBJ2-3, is DTGVSQNPRHKITKRGQNVTFRCDPISEHNRLYWYRQTLGQGPEFLTYFQNEAQLEKSRLLSDRFSAERPKGSFSTLEIQRTEQGDSAMYLCASSLDRSDTQYFGPGTRLTVL.

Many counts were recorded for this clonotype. The CDR3 coding sequence is TGTGCCAGCAGACTTACAGGGAATCAGCCCCAGCATTTT. Translation: CASRLTGNQPQHF. This chain links TRBV28 with TRBJ1-5; perhaps TRBD1 as D (6 bases). Trimming cost V 6 bases and J 4 bases, with 10 bases left between them. CDR1 is MDHEN and CDR2 is SYDVKM in the germline V gene. This CDR3 has 13 residues.

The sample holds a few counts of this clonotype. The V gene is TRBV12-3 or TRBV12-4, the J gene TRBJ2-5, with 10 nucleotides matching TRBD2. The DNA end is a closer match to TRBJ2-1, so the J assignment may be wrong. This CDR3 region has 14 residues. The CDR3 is CASSLRGLAIEQFF. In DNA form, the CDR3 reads TGTGCCAGCAGTTTAAGGGGACTAGCGATTGAGCAGTTCTTC.